The table lists the clone carrying this TCR beta chain with a count of one. The antigen is unknown. The data were taken from a study of T cell responses to AZD1222 COVID-19 vaccine. CDR1 is KGHSH and CDR2 is LQKENI in the germline V gene. The CDR3 consists of 15 residues. V lost 3 bases and J 0 bases, leaving 12 bases between the germline ends. The assay was immunoSEQ multiplex PCR, and TCRdb's table has in-frame clones only and misses some. The sample includes roughly 120,000 clones, around 90% of them seen just once. General study findings and limits: It should be noted that donors were predominantly white British and more often female, and clonal diversity was possibly underestimated. Spike-specific TCR depth and breadth grew after two AZD1222 doses.

The J gene is TRBJ2-7, the V gene TRBV18; D uncertain. The sample was peripheral blood, taken on day 0 of MenACWY control vaccination. The clonotype originates from an adult in good health. The CDR3 DNA reads TGTGCCAGCTCACCGGCCCCTAGGAGCTCCTACGAGCAGTACTTC. Encoded protein: CASSPAPRSSYEQYF. The whole variable domain, filled in from reference TRBV18 and TRBJ2-7, reads NAGVMQNPRHLVRRRGQEARLRCSPMKGHSHVYWYRQLPEEGLKFMVYLQKENIIDESGMPKERFSAEFPKEGPSILRIQQVVRGDSAAYFCASSPAPRSSYEQYFGPGTRLTVT.